This T cell receptor (beta chain) was recorded in a study of graft-versus-host responses after intestinal transplantation. The overall study: Recipients got multivisceral, liver-intestinal, or isolated intestinal transplants. Notes on the study in general: Association was observed between peak circulating GvH clone levels and early post-transplant HvG declines. GvH clones surfaced in recipient marrow, some emerging earlier in ileum or blood.

Germline CDR1 is MDHEN and CDR2 is SYDVKM. The CDR3 loop spans 17 amino acids. V lost 7 bases, J lost 0 bases, and 18 bases lay in between. For this clone: Antigen unknown.

Some clones are missing from TCRdb's copy, which holds only in-frame ones; the method was immunoSEQ multiplex PCR. The data show approximately 100,000 clones, about 90% seen once. The specimen was unstimulated CD4+ T cells sorted from spleen or lymph node cells, collected before intestinal transplant. The V and J genes are TRBV28 and TRBJ1-4; D gene unclear. The source of this sequence is a human donor who received an intestinal transplant. The CDR3 nucleotides read TGTGCCAGCACCCGTAGTACAGTCGTTGCAACTAATGAAAAACTGTTTTTT. It codes for CASTRSTVVATNEKLFF.